This T cell receptor beta chain was documented in a study of shared clonotypes between healthy human individuals (dated by TCRdb to about 2020). The study in broad terms: The cohort comprised two women and three men aged 18 to 49 years. For each donor, CD4 naive and CD4 memory were each run on three plates, CD8 naive on two plates, and CD8 memory on one plate. The study deeply sequenced blood TCR repertoires of 5 or 6 healthy adults to estimate repertoire size and the extent of clonotype sharing between individuals. To increase sequencing depth and limit assay-specific biases, TCR repertoire library preparation and sequencing were carried out by different laboratories using diverse techniques. Each donor's leukapheresis produced roughly between roughly 0.85 and 9 billion PBMCs.

CD8 naive samples were CD45RO-negative cells positively selected for CCR7, giving a CD45RA+CCR7+ population that excluded TemRA cells. The donors were healthy, HIV-negative adults with no recently reported acute infections or vaccinations. Every donor was a Caucasian adult residing in Nashville, Tennessee, USA. After blood collection by leukapheresis, PBMCs were isolated using Ficoll-Histopaque density gradient centrifugation and then cryopreserved in the vapor phase of liquid nitrogen. Analytical flow cytometry was used to check the purity and quantity of each magnetically sorted T cell population. From each sorted fraction, genomic DNA was isolated and quantified by UV absorbance on a Nanodrop 2000c. This clone was observed once. Its binding antigen is unknown. Base-call qualities are not available, and no considerably larger clone is one nucleotide away. CDR1 LGHNA and CDR2 YNFKEQ were looked up in the germline V gene. The CDR3 numbers 15 residues from cysteine through phenylalanine. Only CDR3 DNA remains: 45 bases, in frame from the first base. Unmatched junction bases come to 8, with V trimmed by 5 bases and J by 7 bases.

Overall study results and their limits: About 4.5% of naive CD4, 3% to 3.5% of naive CD8, 2.3% of memory CD4, and less than 0.45% of memory CD8 clonotypes were shared across several donors. Because the study included a small number of donors, the genetic and exposure-history diversity represented was limited. Sampling was restricted to blood, and TCR repertoires in tissues likely differ from the TCR repertoires found in blood. Based on pairwise subsampling, the degree of clonotype sharing among donors was expected to be affected by sequencing depth. Higher generation probabilities were observed for clonotypes shared by all four sorted-subset donors than for non-shared clonotypes. Estimated clonotype richness was generally larger for naive than for memory subsets. Even with the large sequencing depth, rarefaction of the sorted-subset datasets indicated that sequencing was incomplete.

Using the deep immunoSEQ assay, TCR CDR3 regions were amplified from genomic DNA by multiplex PCR. For each cell subset, the extracted genomic DNA was distributed evenly across all wells of several immunoSEQ 96-well plates, and each plate served as one replicate. For sorted subsets, each replicate PCR was loaded with 150 to 250 ng genomic DNA, equivalent to about 30,000 T cell genomes. Purified libraries were quantified with a Qubit 3.0 fluorometer, sized on a Bioanalyzer 2100, and re-quantified with the KAPA Library Quantification kit. Every immunoSEQ 96-well plate was sequenced on a separate single-read 150-cycle Illumina NextSeq 550 flow cell. The authors' pipeline ran thus. The immunoSEQ output contained only junctional sequences without quality scores, so filtering could not match that applied to full-length reads. To assign V/J genes and CDR3, sequences were annotated using PyIR, a Python wrapper for IgBLAST v1.9, with IMGT germline references. Any read was removed if the V/J assignment was weak (E-value above 1e-6), the CDR3 was missing, or the read contained stop codons, out-of-frame junctions, or ambiguous translated residues. V3J clonotypes were defined by identical inferred V gene, J gene, and CDR3 amino acid sequence. Percentage overlap between repertoires was computed as shared unique clonotypes divided by the size of the smaller repertoire. Richness of each repertoire was evaluated using RTK rarefaction, the Chao1 estimator, and Recon v2.1 estimates of unobserved clonotypes. OLGA was used to compute generation probabilities for all TCRbeta clonotypes that the gDNA method yielded from a few donors. TCRdb carries this immuneACCESS record with in-frame sequences only. Its versions omit some clonotypes, under half of them owing to an unresolved V gene in the studies checked, with the rest unexplained. D and trimming were read from the DNA, whereas the V and J calls and clone size are those reported in that table. This sample lists some 2.1 million clones; 85% to 95% were detected once. The ten biggest clones cover 0.9% to 1.4% of the sample.

Sequencing was done on a sample of naive CD8+ T cells sorted from blood. The cell subset or site label, read with the paper, signifies: CD45RA+CCR7+. This chain is built from TRBV4-2 and TRBJ1-6; 7 middle bases align to TRBD1. This clonotype was obtained from a man aged 18 to 29 in good health. The nucleotide sequence is TGTGCCAGCAGCGAGGACAGGTTCGACAATTCACCCCTCCACTTT. The encoded protein is CASSEDRFDNSPLHF.